Shown below are 23 T cell receptor beta chains from a single sample sequenced in a study of blood T cells in healthy people across ages. Sample-barcoded 5' priming and a J-beta primer mix drove a second PCR of roughly 6 to 12 cycles. From the 5' RACE reads, TCRdb called clonotypes with MiXCR, one entry per CDR3 protein. The data hold 650,000 to 900,000 distinct CDR3 sequences, with 60% to 80% observed a single time. Sequencing was done on a sample of blood. These receptors were obtained from a man aged 25-40 years in good health.

This sequence joins TRBV5-1 and TRBJ2-5; D unresolved. The CDR3 extends over 12 amino acids. Trimming left V 7 bases short and J 3 bases short, with 10 bases between. Germline CDR1 is SGHRS and CDR2 is YFSETQ. The CDR3 DNA is TGCGCCAGCTTCACAGATAAAGAGACCCAGTACTTC. This codes for CASFTDKETQYF.

Turning to this clonotype: The conserved phenylalanine or tryptophan normally closing the CDR3 is absent here, so this likely arose from a read error. The genes are TRBV9 and TRBJ2-6, with D perhaps TRBD1 (6 bases). The V and J ends lost 0 bases and 2 bases respectively, with 12 bases between them. The germline V gene encodes CDR1 SGDLS and CDR2 YYNGEE. This CDR3 has 17 amino acids. CDR3 nucleotide sequence: TGTGCCAGCAGCGTAGAAATCCGGACAGCTGGGGCCAACGTCCTGACTTAC. It specifies CASSVEIRTAGANVLTY.

V usage is TRBV10-3 and J usage is TRBJ2-4, with TRBD2 matching over 14 bases. The J call could be wrong; TRBJ2-7 is a better fit for the DNA end. From germline, CDR1 is ENHRY and CDR2 SYGVKD. The length of the CDR3 is 18 residues. CDR3 sequence: CAISKGTSGGNGSYEQYF. The CDR3 coding sequence is TGTGCCATCAGTAAAGGGACTAGCGGGGGCAACGGCTCCTACGAGCAGTACTTC.

This rearrangement joins TRBV7-9 to TRBJ2-5, with D unresolved. The CDR3 has 13 amino acids. The V and J ends lost 3 bases and 11 bases respectively, with 16 bases between them. Germline V lookup: CDR1 SEHNR, CDR2 FQNEAQ (reference sequence). DNA of the CDR3: TGTGCCAGCAGCTTCCCCCCAAGCGATGAGCAGTACTTC. Protein product: CASSFPPSDEQYF.

This clonotype occurred many times. J is TRBJ2-5 and V is TRBV4-3, with 11 bases that match TRBD2. CDR1 is LGHNA and CDR2 is YSLEER in the germline V gene. V shed 0 bases and J 4 bases; nucleotides not matched to a gene: 1. This CDR3 has 15 amino acids. CDR3 nucleotide sequence: TGCGCCAGCAGCCAAGACGGACTAGCGGGAGAGACCCAGTACTTC. Encoded protein: CASSQDGLAGETQYF.

The chain carries TRBV6-5 and TRBJ2-1; D is unresolved. The CDR3 runs 14 residues. Germline V gene data show CDR1 as MNHEY and CDR2 as SVGAGI. The ends were cut back, 6 bases at V and 3 bases at J, with 12 bases in the middle. The CDR3: CASSSTLRYNEQFF. The CDR3 nucleotides read TGTGCCAGCAGCTCGACACTCCGCTACAATGAGCAGTTCTTC.

With regard to this clonotype: A read error may account for a junction end that differs from germline. The V and J genes are TRBV5-1 and TRBJ2-7; perhaps TRBD2 as D (5 bases). CDR1 and CDR2 from the germline V gene are SGHRS and YFSETQ. The CDR3 is made up of 12 amino acids. For the CDR3, the DNA is TGCACCAGCAGCTTGGACTTATACGAGCAGTACTTC. This encodes CTSSLDLYEQYF. The full variable domain, completed using reference TRBV5-1 and TRBJ2-7, is KAGVTQTPRYLIKTRGQQVTLSCSPISGHRSVSWYQQTPGQGLQFLFEYFSETQRNKGNFPGRFSGRQFSNSRSEMNVSTLELGDSALYLCTSSLDLYEQYFGPGTRLTVT.

The chain has TRBV9 and TRBJ2-3; perhaps TRBD2 as D (7 bases). The CDR3 runs 17 residues. CDR1 and CDR2 from the germline V gene are SGDLS and YYNGEE. Trimming took off 4 bases at V and 2 bases at J, with 20 bases between the two ends. CDR3 region: CASSPGGLAALTDTQYF. DNA of the CDR3: TGTGCCAGCAGCCCCGGGGGGCTAGCGGCTCTCACAGATACGCAGTATTTT.

The chain recombines TRBV4-3 with TRBJ2-5, with TRBD1 matching 8 bases. The V gene's germline CDR1 is LGHNA and CDR2 YSLEER. This CDR3 has 18 residues. The J segment lost 5 bases and the V segment lost 0 bases, leaving 14 bases of the junction unmatched. CDR3: CASSQDLERTGHMETQYF. In DNA form, the CDR3 reads TGCGCCAGCAGCCAAGATCTAGAGAGGACAGGGCATATGGAGACCCAGTACTTC.

This rearrangement joins TRBV11-2 to TRBJ2-3, with D maybe TRBD1 (6 bases). The germline V and J ends were trimmed by 3 bases and 2 bases, with 15 bases remaining between them. From germline, CDR1 is SGHAT and CDR2 FQNNGV. The CDR3 covers 16 residues. The CDR3 DNA reads TGTGCCAGCAGCTTGGGGGCGCAGGGGTTCACAGATACGCAGTATTTT. Translating it yields CASSLGAQGFTDTQYF.

A few counts support this clonotype. The gene calls are TRBV29-1 and TRBJ2-5; perhaps TRBD2 as D (6 bases). Trimming removed 7 bases from V and 0 bases from J, with 15 bases in between. The CDR3 length is 14 residues. Germline values: CDR1 SQVTM, CDR2 ANQGSEA. CDR3 in amino acids: CSAAWTIYQETQYF. CDR3 sequence (DNA): TGCAGCGCCGCCTGGACTATATACCAAGAGACCCAGTACTTC.

This clonotype was counted between two and nine times. The V call is TRBV7-6, the J call TRBJ2-1, with D perhaps being TRBD1 or TRBD2 (6 bases each). CDR3 size: 15 residues. The V gene's germline CDR1 is SGHVS and CDR2 FNYEAQ. With 2 bases removed from V and 8 bases from J, the gap between germline ends came to 16 bases. CDR3 residues: CASSLRSGAGDEQFF. As DNA, the CDR3 is TGTGCCAGCAGCTTAAGGTCGGGGGCCGGGGATGAGCAGTTCTTC.

The chain combines TRBV18 with TRBJ2-7; D unresolved. Gene TRBJ2-5 matches the end of the DNA better, so the J call may be wrong. The V gene's germline CDR1 is KGHSH and CDR2 LQKENI. The CDR3 runs to 14 residues. The DNA for the CDR3 is TGTGCCAGCTCACCGCCGGGCCCTCCGGGGACCCAGTACTTC. The encoded protein is CASSPPGPPGTQYF.

V gene TRBV28 combines with J gene TRBJ2-7; 8 bases are shared with TRBD1. The germline CDR1 and CDR2 sequences are MDHEN and SYDVKM. V trimming: 3 bases; J trimming: 1 base; junction bases outside the gene matches: 5. The CDR3 is 15 residues long. CDR3: CASSLTGAHSYEQYF. The CDR3 DNA sequence: TGTGCCAGCAGTTTGACAGGGGCCCATTCCTACGAGCAGTACTTC.

CDR3 sequence (DNA): TGCGCCAGCAGCCAAGGACACGGGATGAACACTGAAGCTTTCTTT. Amino acid sequence: CASSQGHGMNTEAFF. The rearrangement joins TRBV4-3 to TRBJ1-1, with D unresolved. Germline CDR1 LGHNA, CDR2 YSLEER. With 1 base removed from V and 0 bases from J, the gap between germline ends came to 9 bases. The CDR3 loop spans 15 amino acids.

The V and J genes are TRBV6-5 and TRBJ2-7; TRBD1 matches at 7 bases. The ends lost 5 bases at V and 7 bases at J; junction bases unmatched: 14. This CDR3 contains 15 residues. Per the germline V gene, CDR1 is MNHEY and CDR2 is SVGAGI. The chain's CDR3 is CASSADRYIDNEQYF. CDR3 in DNA: TGTGCCAGCAGTGCGGACAGGTACATCGACAATGAGCAGTACTTC.

The chain employs TRBV7-6 and TRBJ1-4; 9 nucleotides match TRBD1. The germline V gene has CDR1 SGHVS and CDR2 FNYEAQ. V trimming: 5 bases; J trimming: 10 bases; junction bases outside the gene matches: 8. CDR3 length: 14 residues. CDR3 region: CASSPGQGKTKLFF. The CDR3 region has the DNA TGTGCCAGCAGCCCGGGACAGGGCAAAACAAAACTGTTTTTT.

The chain links TRBV6-5 to TRBJ2-7, with 7 positions matching TRBD1. CDR3 length: 17 residues. Germline V CDR1 and CDR2: MNHEY, SVGAGI. J lost 0 bases, V lost 0 bases, and 8 bases had no gene match. In nucleotides, the CDR3 is TGTGCCAGCAGTTACTCGAAGGACAGGCAAAGCTCCTACGAGCAGTACTTC. Translating gives CASSYSKDRQSSYEQYF.

The chain couples TRBV5-1 to TRBJ2-7; either TRBD1 or TRBD2 may supply D (5 bases each). Germline loops: CDR1 SGHRS, CDR2 YFSETQ. The CDR3 totals 14 residues. Trimming cost V 4 bases and J 3 bases, with 14 bases left between them. In nucleotides, the CDR3 is TGCGCCAGCAGCCCGGGACGGACGAACTACGAGCAGTACTTC. Translation: CASSPGRTNYEQYF.

The CDR3 DNA reads TGTGCCAGCAGTTTTGGCCGAGCCTACGAGCAGTACTTC. This gives the protein CASSFGRAYEQYF. This chain connects TRBV27 to TRBJ2-5; D call uncertain. The end of the DNA fits TRBJ2-7 better, so the J call may be wrong. CDR1 is MNHEY and CDR2 is SMNVEV in the germline V gene (reference sequence). CDR3 length: 13 amino acids.

The chain carries TRBV12-5 and TRBJ2-1; D is perhaps TRBD2 (6 bases). The CDR3 extends over 15 amino acids. Trimming left V 1 base short and J 2 bases short, with 9 bases between. Germline-derived CDR1 and CDR2 are LGHNT and FRNRAP. CDR3 amino acids: CASGLAGGTYNEQFF. The CDR3 DNA reads as TGTGCTAGTGGTTTGGCTGGCGGGACCTACAATGAGCAGTTCTTC.

V usage is TRBV27 and J usage is TRBJ2-5; D is ambiguous. Germline CDR1 reads MNHEY; CDR2 reads SMNVEV (reference sequence). V was cut by 6 bases and J by 0 bases, with 11 bases left in between. CDR3 length: 14 amino acids. CDR3 protein: CASSESRNQETQYF. CDR3 nucleotides: TGTGCCAGCAGCGAGAGCAGAAACCAAGAGACCCAGTACTTC.

V usage is TRBV30 and J usage is TRBJ2-4, with D possibly matching TRBD2 (5 bases). The DNA matches TRBJ2-7 better at its end, which makes the J call doubtful. Per the germline V gene, CDR1 is GTSNPN and CDR2 is SVGIG (reference sequence). The CDR3 length is 14 residues. CDR3 region: CAWSVTGISYEQYF. CDR3 sequence (DNA): TGTGCCTGGAGTGTAACCGGGATCAGCTACGAGCAGTACTTC.